Following are 11 T cell receptor beta chains from one sample sequenced in a study of cytomegalovirus exposure and HLA in healthy donors. The repertoire was sequenced with immunoSEQ multiplex PCR; TCRdb's copy has only in-frame clones and lacks some. The sample yields hundreds of thousands of clones, roughly 87% seen once. The sequencing sample was made of PBMCs. These receptors were obtained from a woman aged 18 to 35 in good health and CMV-seropositive.

The chain is built from TRBV29-1 and TRBJ2-7; possibly TRBD2 for D (6 bases). This CDR3 region has 14 residues. Trimming pared 6 bases from V and 0 bases from J, leaving 15 bases between. CDR1 is SQVTM, CDR2 ANQGSEA, per germline. CDR3: CSVGLSLSSYEQYF. CDR3 coding DNA: TGCAGCGTCGGACTATCACTTAGCTCCTACGAGCAGTACTTC.

The chain is built from TRBV4-1 and TRBJ1-5, with 7 bases matching TRBD1. CDR3 length: 15 amino acids. V dropped 2 bases and J dropped 7; count of bases not matched to a gene: 8. Germline V lookup: CDR1 MGHRA, CDR2 YSYEKL. CDR3 coding DNA: TGCGCCAGCAGCCAACCAACAGGGGCCCGGCAGCCCCAGCATTTT. Residues: CASSQPTGARQPQHF.

The CDR3 coding sequence is TGTGCCAGCAGCGACGCGGTCATAGCGGCTAATGAAAAACTGTTTTTT. Translating it yields CASSDAVIAANEKLFF. The V and J genes are TRBV7-2 and TRBJ1-4; D not certain. V was trimmed by 5 bases and J by 3 bases, leaving 16 bases between them. The CDR3 consists of 16 residues. In germline, CDR1 is SGHTA, CDR2 FQGNSA.

The J gene is TRBJ2-2, the V gene TRBV18, with TRBD1 matching 10 bases. CDR3 length: 16 amino acids. Germline loops: CDR1 KGHSH, CDR2 LQKENI. V trimming: 3 bases; J trimming: 4 bases; junction bases outside the gene matches: 5. CDR3 region: CASSPPGTGVTGELFF. The CDR3 DNA reads TGTGCCAGCTCACCTCCCGGGACAGGGGTCACCGGGGAGCTGTTTTTT.

J is TRBJ2-1 and V is TRBV4-1, with 7 bases that match TRBD2. The CDR3 extends over 18 amino acids. Germline V gives CDR1 MGHRA, CDR2 YSYEKL. J gave up 2 bases and V 3 bases, and 13 bases lay outside the gene matches. CDR3 in amino acids: CASSHWAGSSGTYNEQFF. The CDR3 DNA reads TGCGCCAGCAGCCATTGGGCGGGGTCCAGCGGGACCTACAATGAGCAGTTCTTC.

This chain connects TRBV28 to TRBJ1-5; D remains ambiguous. This CDR3 contains 14 residues. The germline V and J ends were trimmed by 3 bases and 4 bases, with 10 bases remaining between them. Germline V lookup: CDR1 MDHEN, CDR2 SYDVKM. CDR3 sequence: CASSLPGLNQPQHF. CDR3 nucleotide sequence: TGTGCCAGCAGTTTGCCGGGTCTGAATCAGCCCCAGCATTTT.

The chain has TRBV5-1 and TRBJ2-1; D is possibly TRBD2 (5 bases). The V end lost 4 bases, the J end lost 8 bases, and 13 bases lay between the germline ends. The germline gives CDR1 SGHRS, CDR2 YFSETQ. The length of the CDR3 is 13 residues. For the CDR3, the DNA is TGCGCCAGCAGCCGACGGTGGGGAGATGAGCAGTTCTTC. This gives the protein CASSRRWGDEQFF.

This chain uses TRBV6-5 with TRBJ1-1; 7 bases fit TRBD1. Germline V gene lookup returns CDR1 MNHEY and CDR2 SVGAGI. After removal of 6 bases from V and 1 base from J, the junction contained 5 bases not matched to a gene. The CDR3 loop spans 14 amino acids. The CDR3 spells CASSFRTGNTEAFF. Written as DNA, the CDR3 is TGTGCCAGCAGCTTCCGGACAGGGAACACTGAAGCTTTCTTT.

V is TRBV27 and J is TRBJ1-4; perhaps TRBD1 as D (5 bases). Trimming removed 0 bases at V and 6 bases at J, with 17 bases between. CDR3 length equals 17 residues. From germline, CDR1 is MNHEY and CDR2 SMNVEV (reference sequence). The CDR3 DNA is TGTGCCAGCAGTTTATCGGTGGCGAGGGGAGGGGATGAAAAACTGTTTTTT. The encoded protein is CASSLSVARGGDEKLFF.

The chain carries TRBV9 and TRBJ1-4; TRBD1 is a possible D gene (5 bases). The V end lost 3 bases, the J end lost 0 bases, and 12 bases lay between the germline ends. The CDR3 extends over 16 amino acids. CDR1 SGDLS and CDR2 YYNGEE come from the germline V gene. CDR3 loop: CASSARSTATNEKLFF. In DNA form, the CDR3 reads TGTGCCAGCAGCGCACGATCGACAGCAACTAATGAAAAACTGTTTTTT.

V and J are TRBV5-1 and TRBJ2-3, with TRBD1 matching 11 bases. Germline CDR1 is SGHRS and CDR2 is YFSETQ. The CDR3 is made up of 16 amino acids. With V trimmed by 4 bases and J by 5 bases, 9 bases remained unmatched. The CDR3 bases are TGCGCCAGCAGCCCCGAGGGACAGGGGGAGGGAGATACGCAGTATTTT. As protein: CASSPEGQGEGDTQYF.